This TCR beta chain emerged from a study of vaccination effects on CD4 cells after COVID-19. About the research overall: It was a median of 72 days after the second dose that post-vaccine samples were obtained.

The J segment lost 3 bases and the V segment lost 1 base, leaving 7 bases of the junction unmatched. Germline V CDR1 and CDR2: SGHRS, YFSETQ. The CDR3 is made up of 16 amino acids. A few counts support this clone. Antigen: not known. Here immunoSEQ multiplex PCR was the method, and the copy in TCRdb shows in-frame clones only, minus some. In the table there are about 29,000 clones, 74% of which are singletons. Using viral peptide pools, the ViraFEST assay grew out antigen-specific CD4+ T cells prior to sequencing. Subsequent to roughly 10 days of culture, CD4+ T cells were isolated. Two doses of either BNT162b2 or mRNA-1273 were given to each participant. Cultures of roughly 2 million PBMC per well contained around 10 IU/ml IL-2 plus 10 ug/ml peptides. The authors exchanged half the medium for IL-2 medium on days 3 and 7.

This material consisted of CD4+ T cells from PBMCs cultured with HCoV-OC43 spike peptides, taken after COVID-19 vaccination. The subset denotes: HCoV-OC43 spike overlapping peptide pool stimulation. This rearrangement joins TRBV5-1 to TRBJ2-3, with 8 positions matching TRBD2. The TCR originated in a human donor who received a COVID-19 vaccine. This chain's CDR3 is CASSLRERGSTDTQYF. CDR3 nucleotide sequence: TGCGCCAGCAGCTTGAGGGAGCGGGGGAGTACAGATACGCAGTATTTT.